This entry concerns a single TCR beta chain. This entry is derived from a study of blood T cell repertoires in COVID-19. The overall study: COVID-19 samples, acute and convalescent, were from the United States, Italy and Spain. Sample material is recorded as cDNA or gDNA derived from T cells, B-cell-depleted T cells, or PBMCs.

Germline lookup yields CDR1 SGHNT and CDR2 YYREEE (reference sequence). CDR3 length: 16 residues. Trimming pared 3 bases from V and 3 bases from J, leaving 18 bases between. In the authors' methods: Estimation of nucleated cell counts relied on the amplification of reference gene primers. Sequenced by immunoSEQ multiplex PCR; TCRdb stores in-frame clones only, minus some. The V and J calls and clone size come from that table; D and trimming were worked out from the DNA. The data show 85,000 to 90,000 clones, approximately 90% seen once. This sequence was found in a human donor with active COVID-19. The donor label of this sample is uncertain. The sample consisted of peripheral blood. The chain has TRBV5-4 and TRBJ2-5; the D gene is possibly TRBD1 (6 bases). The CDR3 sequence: CASSWGPGDAEETQYF. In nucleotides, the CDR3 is TGTGCCAGCAGCTGGGGCCCAGGGGACGCGGAAGAGACCCAGTACTTC.